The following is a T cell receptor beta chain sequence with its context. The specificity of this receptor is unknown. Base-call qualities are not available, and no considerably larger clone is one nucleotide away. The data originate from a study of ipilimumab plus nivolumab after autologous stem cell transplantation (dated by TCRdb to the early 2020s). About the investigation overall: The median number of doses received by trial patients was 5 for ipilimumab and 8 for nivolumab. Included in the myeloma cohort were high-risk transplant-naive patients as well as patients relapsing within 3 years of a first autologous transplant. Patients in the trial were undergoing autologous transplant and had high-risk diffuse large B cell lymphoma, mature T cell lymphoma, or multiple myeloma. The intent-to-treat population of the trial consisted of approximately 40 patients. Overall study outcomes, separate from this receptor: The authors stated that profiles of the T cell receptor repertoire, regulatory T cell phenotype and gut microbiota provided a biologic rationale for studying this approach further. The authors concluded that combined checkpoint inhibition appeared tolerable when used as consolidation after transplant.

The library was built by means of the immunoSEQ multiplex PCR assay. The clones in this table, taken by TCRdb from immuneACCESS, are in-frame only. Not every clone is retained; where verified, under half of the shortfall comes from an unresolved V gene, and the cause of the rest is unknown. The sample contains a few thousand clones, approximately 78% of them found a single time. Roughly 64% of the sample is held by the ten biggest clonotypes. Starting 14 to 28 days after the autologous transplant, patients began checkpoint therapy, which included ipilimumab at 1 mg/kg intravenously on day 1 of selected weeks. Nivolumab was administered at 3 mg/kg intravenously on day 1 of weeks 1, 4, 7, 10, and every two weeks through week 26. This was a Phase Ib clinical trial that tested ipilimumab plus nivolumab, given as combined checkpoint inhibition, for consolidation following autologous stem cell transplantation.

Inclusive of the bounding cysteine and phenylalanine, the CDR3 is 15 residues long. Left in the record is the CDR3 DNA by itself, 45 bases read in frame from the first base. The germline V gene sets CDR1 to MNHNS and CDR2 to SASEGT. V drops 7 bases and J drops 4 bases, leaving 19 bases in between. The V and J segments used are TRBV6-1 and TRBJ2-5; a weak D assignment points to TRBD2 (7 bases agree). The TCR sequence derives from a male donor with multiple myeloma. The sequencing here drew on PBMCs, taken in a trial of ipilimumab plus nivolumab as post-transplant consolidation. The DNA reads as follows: TGTGCCAGCACCGAGGAGGGGGGGAAGGGAGAGACCCAGTACTTC. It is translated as CASTEEGGKGETQYF.